A few counts support the clone carrying this TCR beta chain. Its antigen is unknown. Treatment in this sample: oral pan-JAK inhibitor, 5-10 mg twice daily. Specimens obtained from alopecia areata patients comprised lesional scalp punch biopsies and peripheral blood. The sample comes from a study of CD8+ T cells in alopecia areata. Whole-study context: Tofacitinib treatment spanned 6 to 18 months, with 6 months off drug afterward. Severity in treated patients was scored by percentage of scalp area affected.

cDNA serving as the sequencing template came from extracted, reverse transcribed RNA. Generated by immunoSEQ multiplex PCR, the TCRdb table keeps only in-frame clones and is missing some. The sample gives 150,000 to 200,000 clones, around 60% of which show up once; about 1.3% is in the top ten. Overall study findings and caveats: For patients receiving tofacitinib, scalp clonality and expanded CD8+ clones among the top 100 significantly decreased.

This CDR3 spans 12 amino acids. The germline gives CDR1 MNHEY, CDR2 SVGAGI. V lost 6 bases to trimming and J lost 8 bases; unmatched junction nucleotides: 6. The sequencing here drew on CD4+ T cells sorted from blood, taken between weeks 49 and 50, from a patient treated with tofacitinib. This TCR came from a human donor with alopecia areata. The chain couples TRBV6-5 to TRBJ1-2; 7 bases are a match to TRBD1. CDR3 sequence (DNA): TGTGCCAGCAGCCCCAGGGGGTTAGGCTACACCTTC. Translated: CASSPRGLGYTF.